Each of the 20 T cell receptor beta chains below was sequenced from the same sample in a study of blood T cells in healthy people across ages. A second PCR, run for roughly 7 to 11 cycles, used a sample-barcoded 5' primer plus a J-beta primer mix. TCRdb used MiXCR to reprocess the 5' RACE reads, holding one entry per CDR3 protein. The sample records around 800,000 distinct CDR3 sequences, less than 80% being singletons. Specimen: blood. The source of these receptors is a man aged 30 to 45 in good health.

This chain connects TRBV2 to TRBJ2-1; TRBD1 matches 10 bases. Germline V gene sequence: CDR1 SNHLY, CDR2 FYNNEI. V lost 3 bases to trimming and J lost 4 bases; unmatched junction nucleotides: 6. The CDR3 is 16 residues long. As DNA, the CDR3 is TGTGCCAGCAGTGATTTCGGGACAGGGGCGTACAATGAGCAGTTCTTC. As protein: CASSDFGTGAYNEQFF.

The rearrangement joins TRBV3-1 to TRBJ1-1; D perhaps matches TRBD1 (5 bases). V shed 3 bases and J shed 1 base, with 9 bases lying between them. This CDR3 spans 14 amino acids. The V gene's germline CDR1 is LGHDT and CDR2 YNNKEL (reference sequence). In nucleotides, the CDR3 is TGTGCCAGCAGCCAGTGGGGCGGGAACACTGAAGCTTTCTTT. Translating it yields CASSQWGGNTEAFF.

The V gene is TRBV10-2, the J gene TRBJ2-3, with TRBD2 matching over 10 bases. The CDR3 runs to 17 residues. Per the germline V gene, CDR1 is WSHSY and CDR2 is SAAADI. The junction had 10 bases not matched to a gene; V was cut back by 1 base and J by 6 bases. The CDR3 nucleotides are TGCGCCAGCAGTGAGTTAGCCGGGACTAGCGAATTCGATACGCAGTATTTT. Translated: CASSELAGTSEFDTQYF.

CDR3 DNA: TGTGCCTGGACGAAGGGGTACACTGAAGCTTTCTTT. Amino acids: CAWTKGYTEAFF. The chain recombines TRBV30 with TRBJ1-1, with D tentatively TRBD1 (5 bases). The germline CDR1 and CDR2 sequences are GTSNPN and SVGIG (reference sequence). This CDR3 has 12 residues. V shed 4 bases and J shed 3 bases, with 9 bases lying between them.

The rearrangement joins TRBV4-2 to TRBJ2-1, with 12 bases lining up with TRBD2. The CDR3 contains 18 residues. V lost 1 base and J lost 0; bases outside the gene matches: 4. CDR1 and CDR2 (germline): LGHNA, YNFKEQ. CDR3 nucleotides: TGTGCCAGCAGCCAAGGGACTAGCGGGGCTAGCTCCTACAATGAGCAGTTCTTC. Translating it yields CASSQGTSGASSYNEQFF.

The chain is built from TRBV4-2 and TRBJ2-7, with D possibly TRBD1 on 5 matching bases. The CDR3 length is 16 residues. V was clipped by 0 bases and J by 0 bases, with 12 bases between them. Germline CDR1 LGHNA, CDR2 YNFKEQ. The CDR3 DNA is TGTGCCAGCAGCCAAGAAGGCAGGGCCACCTCCTACGAGCAGTACTTC. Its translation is CASSQEGRATSYEQYF.

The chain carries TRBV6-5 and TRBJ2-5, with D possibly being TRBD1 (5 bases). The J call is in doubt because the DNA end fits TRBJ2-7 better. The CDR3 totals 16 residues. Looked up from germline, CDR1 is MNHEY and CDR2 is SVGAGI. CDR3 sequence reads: CASSHRMDRVTYEQYF. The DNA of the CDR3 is TGTGCCAGCAGTCACAGGATGGACCGAGTTACGTACGAGCAGTACTTC.

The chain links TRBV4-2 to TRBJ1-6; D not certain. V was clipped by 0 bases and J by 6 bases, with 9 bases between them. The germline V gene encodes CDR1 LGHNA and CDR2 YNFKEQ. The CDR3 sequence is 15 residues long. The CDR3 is CASSQDLGSNSPLHF. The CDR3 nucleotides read TGTGCCAGCAGCCAAGATCTAGGGAGTAATTCACCCCTCCACTTT.

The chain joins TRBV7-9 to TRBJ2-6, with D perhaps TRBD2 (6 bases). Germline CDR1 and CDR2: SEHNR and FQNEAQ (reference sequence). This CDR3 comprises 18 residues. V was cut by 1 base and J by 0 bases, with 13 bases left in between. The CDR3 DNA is TGTGCCAGCAGCTTAGGGTCTAGCGCGAGCTCTGGGGCCAACGTCCTGACTTTC. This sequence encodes CASSLGSSASSGANVLTF.

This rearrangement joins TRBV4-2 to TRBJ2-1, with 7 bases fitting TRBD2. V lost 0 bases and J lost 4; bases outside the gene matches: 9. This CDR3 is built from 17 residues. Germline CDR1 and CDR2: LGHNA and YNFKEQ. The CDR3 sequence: CASSQDPSGVGYNEQFF. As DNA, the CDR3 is TGTGCCAGCAGCCAAGATCCCAGCGGGGTCGGTTACAATGAGCAGTTCTTC.

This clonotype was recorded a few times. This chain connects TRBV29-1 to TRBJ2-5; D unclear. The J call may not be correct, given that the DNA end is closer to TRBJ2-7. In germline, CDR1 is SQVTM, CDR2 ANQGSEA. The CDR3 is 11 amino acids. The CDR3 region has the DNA TGCAGCGTTGCGGACGGCTACGAGCAGTACTTC. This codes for CSVADGYEQYF.

The CDR3 loop is CASSVGKAGELFF. The CDR3 region has the DNA TGTGCCAGCAGCGTAGGGAAGGCCGGGGAGCTGTTTTTT. The chain combines TRBV9 with TRBJ2-2; D unclear. This CDR3 has 13 residues. Germline V gives CDR1 SGDLS, CDR2 YYNGEE. Trimming removed 0 bases at V and 6 bases at J, with 6 bases between.

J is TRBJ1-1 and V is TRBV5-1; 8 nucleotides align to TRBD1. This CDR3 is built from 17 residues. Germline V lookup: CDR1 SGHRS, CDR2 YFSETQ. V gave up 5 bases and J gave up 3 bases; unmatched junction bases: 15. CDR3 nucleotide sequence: TGCGCCAGCAGTCCGGACAGGGTTCTGGGTCAATACACTGAAGCTTTCTTT. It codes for CASSPDRVLGQYTEAFF.

In DNA, the CDR3 is TGCGCCAGCAGCCAAGGCCCTAGCGGGGGAGAGGAGCAGTTCTTC. Its protein product is CASSQGPSGGEEQFF. V gene TRBV4-3 combines with J gene TRBJ2-1; the match to TRBD2 covers 10 bases. The length of the CDR3 is 15 residues. V lost 1 base, J lost 10 bases, and 7 bases stayed unmatched. Germline lookup yields CDR1 LGHNA and CDR2 YSLEER.

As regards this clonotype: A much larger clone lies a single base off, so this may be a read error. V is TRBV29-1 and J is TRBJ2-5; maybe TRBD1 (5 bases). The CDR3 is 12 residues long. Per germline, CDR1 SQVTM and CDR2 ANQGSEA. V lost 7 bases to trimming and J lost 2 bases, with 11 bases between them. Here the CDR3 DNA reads TGCAGCGATGGACACGATCAAGAGACCCAGTACTTC. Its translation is CSDGHDQETQYF.

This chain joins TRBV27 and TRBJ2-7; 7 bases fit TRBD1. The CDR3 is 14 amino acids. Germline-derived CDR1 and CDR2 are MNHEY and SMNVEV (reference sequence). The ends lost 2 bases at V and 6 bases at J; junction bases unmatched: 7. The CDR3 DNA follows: TGTGCCAGCAGTTTAAGGCAGGGGGATCTCGAGCAGTACTTC. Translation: CASSLRQGDLEQYF.

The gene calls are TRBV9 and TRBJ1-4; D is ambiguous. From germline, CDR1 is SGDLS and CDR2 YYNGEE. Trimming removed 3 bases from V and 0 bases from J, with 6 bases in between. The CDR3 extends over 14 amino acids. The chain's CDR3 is CASSAGATNEKLFF. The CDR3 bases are TGTGCCAGCAGCGCGGGTGCAACTAATGAAAAACTGTTTTTT.

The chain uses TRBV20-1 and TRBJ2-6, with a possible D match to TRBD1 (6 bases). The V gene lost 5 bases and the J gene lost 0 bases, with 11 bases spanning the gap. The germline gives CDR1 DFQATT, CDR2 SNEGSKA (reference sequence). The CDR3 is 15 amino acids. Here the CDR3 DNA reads TGCAGTGCTGCGGACAGCATCTCTGGGGCCAACGTCCTGACTTTC. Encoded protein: CSAADSISGANVLTF.

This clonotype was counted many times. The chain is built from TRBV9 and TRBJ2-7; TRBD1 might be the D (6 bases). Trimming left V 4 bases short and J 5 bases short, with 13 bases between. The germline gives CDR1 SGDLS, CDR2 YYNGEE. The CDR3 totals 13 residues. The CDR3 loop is CASSPPQGDEQYF. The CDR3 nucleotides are TGTGCCAGCAGCCCACCACAGGGCGACGAGCAGTACTTC.

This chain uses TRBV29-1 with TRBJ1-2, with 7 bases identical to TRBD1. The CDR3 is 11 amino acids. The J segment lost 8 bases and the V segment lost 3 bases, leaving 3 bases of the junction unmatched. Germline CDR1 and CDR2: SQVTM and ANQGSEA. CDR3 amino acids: CSVDRQGGYTF. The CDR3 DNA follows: TGCAGCGTTGACCGACAGGGCGGCTACACCTTC.